Listed below are T cell receptor beta chains from one sample, sequenced in a study of blood T cells in healthy people across ages. One entry per CDR3 protein, called by TCRdb with MiXCR from the 5' RACE reads. This table holds around 1,100,000 distinct CDR3 sequences, roughly two fifths found once. The sequencing input was blood. The origin of the receptors is a man younger than 30 in good health. The CDR3 runs from the conserved cysteine through the conserved F or W. Each record gives: CDR3 protein, CDR3 DNA, D gene, J gene, CDR3 length, V gene, clone size. A D gene is named only where the DNA matches it firmly. A clone size is listed for some rows: how often the clone was seen (once, few, many), or a class if it is expanded.

cdr3_aa: CSVPLVRGVADEQYF
cdr3_nt: TGCAGCGTCCCCCTGGTCAGGGGGGTCGCAGATGAGCAGTACTTC
d_call: .
j_call: TRBJ2-5
cdr3_length: 15
v_call: TRBV29-1
clone_size: .

cdr3_aa: CASSLGLDRGSLDEQFF
cdr3_nt: TGTGCCAGCAGCTTAGGTCTGGACAGGGGGTCGTTGGATGAGCAGTTCTTC
d_call: TRBD1
j_call: TRBJ2-1
cdr3_length: 17
v_call: TRBV11-2
clone_size: few

cdr3_aa: CASSQDRVDTLYF
cdr3_nt: TGTGCCAGCAGCCAAGATCGGGTAGATACGCTGTATTTT
d_call: .
j_call: TRBJ2-3
cdr3_length: 13
v_call: TRBV3-1
clone_size: .

cdr3_aa: CASSGDERGEQFF
cdr3_nt: TGTGCCAGCAGCGGAGACGAAAGGGGTGAGCAGTTCTTC
d_call: .
j_call: TRBJ2-1
cdr3_length: 13
v_call: TRBV11-2
clone_size: few

cdr3_aa: CASSHPRQGADEKLFF
cdr3_nt: TGTGCCAGCAGCCACCCCAGACAGGGGGCGGATGAAAAACTGTTTTTT
d_call: TRBD1
j_call: TRBJ1-4
cdr3_length: 16
v_call: TRBV7-8
clone_size: few

cdr3_aa: CASSLIGQSLRNEQYF
cdr3_nt: TGTGCCAGCAGCTTAATAGGCCAGTCGTTGAGGAATGAGCAGTACTTC
d_call: .
j_call: TRBJ2-5
cdr3_length: 16
v_call: TRBV7-9
clone_size: many

cdr3_aa: CARSYRDRGYGEQYF
cdr3_nt: TGTGCCCGCAGCTACCGGGACAGGGGGTACGGTGAGCAGTACTTC
d_call: TRBD1
j_call: TRBJ2-5
cdr3_length: 15
v_call: TRBV13
clone_size: once

cdr3_aa: CASSESPNEQFF
cdr3_nt: TGTGCCAGCAGTGAATCCCCCAATGAGCAGTTCTTC
d_call: .
j_call: TRBJ2-1
cdr3_length: 12
v_call: TRBV6-6
clone_size: few

cdr3_aa: CASSTPGDTEAFF
cdr3_nt: TGCGCCAGCAGCACACCAGGGGACACTGAAGCTTTCTTT
d_call: .
j_call: TRBJ1-1
cdr3_length: 13
v_call: TRBV5-1
clone_size: few

cdr3_aa: CASRPSGSMGEQYF
cdr3_nt: TGTGCCAGCAGGCCATCCGGGTCAATGGGTGAGCAGTACTTC
d_call: .
j_call: TRBJ2-7
cdr3_length: 14
v_call: TRBV14
clone_size: few

cdr3_aa: CASSLGSGGDDRQAYNEQFF
cdr3_nt: TGTGCCAGCAGCTTAGGTAGCGGGGGTGACGACCGACAAGCGTACAATGAGCAGTTCTTC
d_call: TRBD2
j_call: TRBJ2-1
cdr3_length: 20
v_call: TRBV7-9
clone_size: .

cdr3_aa: CSASPPQVHYGYTF
cdr3_nt: TGCAGTGCTAGCCCGCCCCAGGTTCACTATGGCTACACCTTC
d_call: .
j_call: TRBJ1-2
cdr3_length: 14
v_call: TRBV20-1
clone_size: .

cdr3_aa: CARRPGQGYSYEQYF
cdr3_nt: TGTGCCAGGAGACCGGGACAGGGGTACTCCTACGAGCAGTACTTC
d_call: .
j_call: TRBJ2-7
cdr3_length: 15
v_call: TRBV21-1
clone_size: few

cdr3_aa: CSAERGGGDTQYF
cdr3_nt: TGCAGTGCGGAGCGGGGGGGCGGGGATACGCAGTATTTT
d_call: TRBD2
j_call: TRBJ2-3
cdr3_length: 13
v_call: TRBV20-1
clone_size: .

cdr3_aa: CASSQDQGDTQYF
cdr3_nt: TGTGCCAGCAGCCAAGATCAAGGAGATACGCAGTATTTT
d_call: .
j_call: TRBJ2-3
cdr3_length: 13
v_call: TRBV3-1
clone_size: .

cdr3_aa: CAISERSPLAGNRTDTQYF
cdr3_nt: TGTGCCATCAGTGAACGTTCCCCCTTAGCGGGGAACCGCACCGATACGCAGTATTTT
d_call: TRBD2
j_call: TRBJ2-3
cdr3_length: 19
v_call: TRBV10-3
clone_size: few

cdr3_aa: CASSLKWGATEAFF
cdr3_nt: TGTGCCAGCAGCTTAAAATGGGGGGCCACTGAAGCTTTCTTT
d_call: .
j_call: TRBJ1-1
cdr3_length: 14
v_call: TRBV7-8
clone_size: .

cdr3_aa: CSVGDIDPPGAFF
cdr3_nt: TGCAGCGTGGGGGACATTGACCCCCCCGGAGCTTTCTTT
d_call: .
j_call: TRBJ1-1
cdr3_length: 13
v_call: TRBV29-1
clone_size: few

cdr3_aa: CATSDPAGESTDTQYF
cdr3_nt: TGTGCCACCAGTGATCCAGCGGGGGAGAGCACAGATACGCAGTATTTT
d_call: TRBD2
j_call: TRBJ2-3
cdr3_length: 16
v_call: TRBV24-1
clone_size: .

cdr3_aa: CAMEDPEAFF
cdr3_nt: TGTGCCATGGAGGACCCTGAAGCTTTCTTT
d_call: .
j_call: TRBJ1-1
cdr3_length: 10
v_call: TRBV12-3/TRBV12-4
clone_size: .

cdr3_aa: CASSFRVPSDEQYF
cdr3_nt: TGTGCCAGCAGCTTCAGGGTTCCATCGGATGAGCAGTACTTC
d_call: .
j_call: TRBJ2-5
cdr3_length: 14
v_call: TRBV12-3/TRBV12-4
clone_size: .

cdr3_aa: CASSLGAVGTGDHEQFF
cdr3_nt: TGTGCCAGCAGCTTAGGCGCTGTGGGGACAGGGGATCATGAGCAGTTCTTC
d_call: TRBD1
j_call: TRBJ2-1
cdr3_length: 17
v_call: TRBV7-9
clone_size: .

cdr3_aa: CASSSTGVYNSPLHF
cdr3_nt: TGTGCCAGCAGTTCTACAGGGGTCTATAATTCACCCCTCCACTTT
d_call: TRBD1
j_call: TRBJ1-6
cdr3_length: 15
v_call: TRBV6-2/TRBV6-3
clone_size: .

cdr3_aa: CASSSAGTGHPTGNTIYF
cdr3_nt: TGTGCCAGCAGTTCCGCCGGGACAGGGCATCCTACTGGAAACACCATATATTTT
d_call: TRBD1
j_call: TRBJ1-3
cdr3_length: 18
v_call: TRBV27
clone_size: .

cdr3_aa: CASSTGSDNSPLHF
cdr3_nt: TGCGCCAGCAGCACGGGAAGTGATAATTCACCCCTCCACTTT
d_call: .
j_call: TRBJ1-6
cdr3_length: 14
v_call: TRBV5-1
clone_size: few

cdr3_aa: CASSTGQGVQNIQYF
cdr3_nt: TGCGCCAGCAGCACAGGACAGGGGGTACAAAACATTCAGTACTTC
d_call: TRBD1
j_call: TRBJ2-4
cdr3_length: 15
v_call: TRBV5-1
clone_size: .

cdr3_aa: CASSLGRASSTDTQYF
cdr3_nt: TGTGCCAGCAGCTTAGGGCGGGCTAGCAGTACAGATACGCAGTATTTT
d_call: .
j_call: TRBJ2-3
cdr3_length: 16
v_call: TRBV7-9
clone_size: few

cdr3_aa: CASSQGQGKIEQYF
cdr3_nt: TGTGCCAGCAGCCAGGGACAGGGAAAGATCGAGCAGTACTTC
d_call: TRBD1
j_call: TRBJ2-7
cdr3_length: 14
v_call: TRBV9
clone_size: .

cdr3_aa: CASSDSNVGTGVQETQYF
cdr3_nt: TGTGCCAGCAGTGATTCTAACGTCGGAACGGGGGTACAAGAGACCCAGTACTTC
d_call: .
j_call: TRBJ2-5
cdr3_length: 18
v_call: TRBV25-1
clone_size: few

cdr3_aa: CRGYSNQPQHF
cdr3_nt: TGCAGAGGGTATAGCAATCAGCCCCAGCATTTT
d_call: .
j_call: TRBJ1-5
cdr3_length: 11
v_call: TRBV20-1
clone_size: few

cdr3_aa: CASRRERVDKETQYF
cdr3_nt: TGTGCCAGCAGGAGGGAAAGGGTGGATAAAGAGACCCAGTACTTC
d_call: .
j_call: TRBJ2-5
cdr3_length: 15
v_call: TRBV27
clone_size: .

cdr3_aa: CASSLSTSGGDEDTQYF
cdr3_nt: TGTGCCAGCAGTTTATCTACTAGCGGGGGGGACGAGGATACGCAGTATTTT
d_call: TRBD2
j_call: TRBJ2-3
cdr3_length: 17
v_call: TRBV27
clone_size: .

cdr3_aa: CASSLATGRGDYTGELFF
cdr3_nt: TGCGCCAGCAGCCTTGCCACTGGGCGGGGGGACTACACCGGGGAGCTGTTTTTT
d_call: TRBD2
j_call: TRBJ2-2
cdr3_length: 18
v_call: TRBV4-1
clone_size: few

cdr3_aa: CASRAAAKNIQYF
cdr3_nt: TGTGCCAGCCGGGCCGCGGCCAAAAACATTCAGTACTTC
d_call: .
j_call: TRBJ2-4
cdr3_length: 13
v_call: TRBV27
clone_size: .

cdr3_aa: CASSLEGTVSNQPQHF
cdr3_nt: TGTGCCAGCAGCTTAGAAGGGACAGTTAGCAATCAGCCCCAGCATTTT
d_call: TRBD1
j_call: TRBJ1-5
cdr3_length: 16
v_call: TRBV7-2
clone_size: few

cdr3_aa: CASSQGQDYNEQFF
cdr3_nt: TGTGCCAGCAGCCAAGGGCAGGATTACAATGAGCAGTTCTTC
d_call: .
j_call: TRBJ2-1
cdr3_length: 14
v_call: TRBV4-2
clone_size: .

cdr3_aa: CASSLMDTQYF
cdr3_nt: TGTGCCAGCAGTTTAATGGATACGCAGTATTTT
d_call: .
j_call: TRBJ2-3
cdr3_length: 11
v_call: TRBV12-3/TRBV12-4
clone_size: many

cdr3_aa: CASSQDLRAIGQPQHF
cdr3_nt: TGCGCCAGCAGCCAAGATCTTAGGGCGATAGGTCAGCCCCAGCATTTT
d_call: .
j_call: TRBJ1-5
cdr3_length: 16
v_call: TRBV4-3
clone_size: few

cdr3_aa: CASSPYSSSGANVLTF
cdr3_nt: TGCGCCAGCAGCCCCTACAGTAGCTCTGGGGCCAACGTCCTGACTTTC
d_call: .
j_call: TRBJ2-6
cdr3_length: 16
v_call: TRBV5-1
clone_size: .

cdr3_aa: CASSPTRQGGAFF
cdr3_nt: TGTGCCAGCAGCCCGACGCGACAGGGTGGCGCTTTCTTT
d_call: TRBD1
j_call: TRBJ1-1
cdr3_length: 13
v_call: TRBV14
clone_size: .

cdr3_aa: CSVERRRGSGYEQYF
cdr3_nt: TGCAGCGTTGAAAGGAGGAGGGGAAGCGGCTACGAGCAGTACTTC
d_call: .
j_call: TRBJ2-7
cdr3_length: 15
v_call: TRBV29-1
clone_size: few

cdr3_aa: CAISDRVSSADTQYF
cdr3_nt: TGTGCCATCAGTGATCGGGTATCTAGCGCAGATACGCAGTATTTT
d_call: .
j_call: TRBJ2-3
cdr3_length: 15
v_call: TRBV10-3
clone_size: .

cdr3_aa: CASSPRGRYTEAFF
cdr3_nt: TGTGCCAGCAGTCCCCGGGGTCGGTACACTGAAGCTTTCTTT
d_call: .
j_call: TRBJ1-1
cdr3_length: 14
v_call: TRBV13
clone_size: .

cdr3_aa: CASSLDWDRGQDEAFF
cdr3_nt: TGTGCCAGCAGCTTAGACTGGGACAGGGGGCAAGATGAAGCTTTCTTT
d_call: TRBD1
j_call: TRBJ1-1
cdr3_length: 16
v_call: TRBV11-2
clone_size: few

cdr3_aa: CASSLRQDEGTEAFF
cdr3_nt: TGCGCCAGCAGCTTGCGGCAGGATGAGGGCACTGAAGCTTTCTTT
d_call: .
j_call: TRBJ1-1
cdr3_length: 15
v_call: TRBV5-1
clone_size: .

cdr3_aa: CASNLGRLEAFF
cdr3_nt: TGTGCCAGCAATTTGGGACGGCTTGAAGCTTTCTTT
d_call: .
j_call: TRBJ1-1
cdr3_length: 12
v_call: TRBV12-3/TRBV12-4
clone_size: .

cdr3_aa: CASSLGGQANTDTQYF
cdr3_nt: TGTGCCAGCAGCTTAGGAGGACAGGCGAACACAGATACGCAGTATTTT
d_call: TRBD1
j_call: TRBJ2-3
cdr3_length: 16
v_call: TRBV7-2
clone_size: few

cdr3_aa: CASSPSGQGASSGNTIYF
cdr3_nt: TGTGCCAGCAGTCCCTCTGGACAGGGGGCGAGCTCTGGAAACACCATATATTTT
d_call: TRBD1
j_call: TRBJ1-3
cdr3_length: 18
v_call: TRBV6-1
clone_size: .

cdr3_aa: CSVELVLTDTQYF
cdr3_nt: TGCAGCGTTGAACTGGTTCTGACAGATACGCAGTATTTT
d_call: .
j_call: TRBJ2-3
cdr3_length: 13
v_call: TRBV29-1
clone_size: many

cdr3_aa: CASSPRSPRQNTEAFF
cdr3_nt: TGTGCCAGCAGCCCCCGAAGCCCGCGACAGAACACTGAAGCTTTCTTT
d_call: .
j_call: TRBJ1-1
cdr3_length: 16
v_call: TRBV7-2
clone_size: .

cdr3_aa: CASSQIEGYDEQFF
cdr3_nt: TGCGCCAGCAGCCAAATTGAAGGTTACGATGAGCAGTTCTTC
d_call: .
j_call: TRBJ2-1
cdr3_length: 14
v_call: TRBV4-1
clone_size: .

cdr3_aa: CASRTRKGMNTEAFF
cdr3_nt: TGTGCCAGCAGGACCCGCAAGGGCATGAACACTGAAGCTTTCTTT
d_call: .
j_call: TRBJ1-1
cdr3_length: 15
v_call: TRBV12-3/TRBV12-4
clone_size: few

cdr3_aa: CSARDVLGERSFGYTF
cdr3_nt: TGCAGTGCTAGAGACGTCTTGGGAGAAAGGTCCTTTGGCTACACCTTC
d_call: .
j_call: TRBJ1-2
cdr3_length: 16
v_call: TRBV20-1
clone_size: once

cdr3_aa: CASSLLGSGSADTQYF
cdr3_nt: TGTGCCAGCAGCCTGCTGGGTAGCGGGAGTGCAGATACGCAGTATTTT
d_call: TRBD2
j_call: TRBJ2-3
cdr3_length: 16
v_call: TRBV7-2
clone_size: .

cdr3_aa: CASSSAAGRYDYTF
cdr3_nt: TGTGCCAGCAGTTCGGCGGCAGGTCGATATGACTACACCTTC
d_call: .
j_call: TRBJ1-2
cdr3_length: 14
v_call: TRBV27
clone_size: .